This T cell receptor beta chain was captured in a study of shared clonotypes between healthy human individuals. Study as a whole: Donors were a couple of women and a few men aged 18 to 49. Points from the study as a whole: The represented genetic and exposure-history diversity was limited by the small number of donors.

Study processing details: From ImmunoSEQ came sequences covering only the junction and carrying no quality scores, so filtering differed. Method: immunoSEQ multiplex PCR; TCRdb's copy keeps in-frame clones and lacks some. That table gives V, J and clone size, and the DNA gave D and trimming. The repertoire holds fewer than 650,000 clones, around 78% seen once, with approximately 12% in the top ten. Germline loops: CDR1 SNHLY, CDR2 FYNNEI. The V end was cut by 6 bases, the J end by 8 bases, with 23 bases between. CDR3 length: 16 residues. As regards this clone: Its matching antigen is unknown.

Healthy HIV-negative adults with no recent acute infections or vaccinations were recruited as donors. The V call is TRBV2, the J call TRBJ2-1; a possible D gene is TRBD1 (5 bases). The TCR originated in a woman between 40 and 50 years old in good health. Some clones in this sample may be carry-over from other donors' samples. Sequences were obtained from PBMCs. The CDR3 DNA follows: TGTGCCAGCAGGGGGTTGACAGCCTACCCTCTCGATGAGCAGTTCTTC. Its translation: CASRGLTAYPLDEQFF.